This T cell receptor (beta chain) appears in the sequencing data of a study of cytomegalovirus exposure and HLA in healthy donors. As for the study in general: Both the roughly 120 validation repertoires and the 600 to 700 first-cohort repertoires used the same platform, as reported by a later analysis.

TCRdb keeps only in-frame clones here, not all; method: immunoSEQ multiplex PCR. The table lists some 69,000 clones, 96% of them singletons. About this clone: What it recognizes is unknown.

Study conclusions and caveats: The finding came from a later analysis; first-cohort TCR clusters tended to co-occur in the roughly 120 validation repertoires.

The donors were part of the validation cohort of some 120 subjects. That cohort was separate from the first cohort, which comprised 666 subjects. The source material was PBMCs. The clonotype was recovered from a woman aged 18 to 35 in good health and CMV-seropositive.

The DNA for the CDR3 is TGTGCCAGCAGTCTTGGGGCGGGAGGGTTCGAAGATACGCAGTATTTT. Encoded protein: CASSLGAGGFEDTQYF. The chain employs TRBV6-6 and TRBJ2-3; TRBD2 matches at 9 bases. V trimming: 5 bases; J trimming: 5 bases; junction bases outside the gene matches: 11. This CDR3 spans 16 amino acids. CDR1 is MNHNY, CDR2 SVGAGI, per germline (reference sequence).